The rows below give T cell receptor beta chains drawn from one sample of a study of shared clonotypes between healthy human individuals. The table came from immunoSEQ multiplex PCR; TCRdb's copy has only in-frame clones and leaves some out. The sample lists under 600,000 clones, roughly 95% occurring once. The sequenced sample consisted of naive CD4+ T cells sorted from blood. The receptors come from a woman in her twenties or thirties in good health. CDR3s include the opening cysteine and the closing phenylalanine or tryptophan. A D gene is named only where the DNA matches it firmly. Some rows have no size entry. The others give once, few or many, or a class for an expanded clone.

TRBJ2-5	.	TRBV27	once	CASAPGWGETQYF	TGTGCCAGCGCTCCCGGGTGGGGAGAGACCCAGTACTTC
TRBJ2-7	.	TRBV6-5	few	CASSYGQGTYEQYF	TGTGCCAGCAGTTACGGTCAGGGCACCTACGAGCAGTACTTC
TRBJ2-5	.	TRBV6-6	.	CASSYLQLQETQYF	TGTGCCAGCAGTTACCTACAGTTACAAGAGACCCAGTACTTC
TRBJ1-5	.	TRBV28	few	CASRKRRGASNQPQHF	TGTGCCAGCAGAAAGCGACGGGGGGCGAGCAATCAGCCCCAGCATTTT
TRBJ1-4	.	TRBV5-1	.	CASSLGAPGKIATNEKLFF	TGCGCCAGCAGCTTGGGGGCCCCAGGGAAAATTGCAACTAATGAAAAACTGTTTTTT
TRBJ2-3	.	TRBV13	.	CASSHSGMGDTQYF	TGTGCCAGCAGCCACTCTGGGATGGGTGATACGCAGTATTTT
TRBJ2-6	.	TRBV6-1	.	CASRLSGANVLTF	TGTGCCAGCCGCCTCTCTGGGGCCAACGTCCTGACTTTC
TRBJ2-1	TRBD2	TRBV19	.	CASSPSGSPEQFF	TGTGCCAGTAGTCCCAGCGGGAGCCCTGAGCAGTTCTTC
TRBJ1-2	.	TRBV28	.	CASSSGHYGYTF	TGTGCCAGCAGTTCCGGACACTATGGCTACACCTTC
TRBJ2-7	TRBD2	TRBV6-5	.	CASSHRTSGVYEQYF	TGTGCCAGCAGTCATCGGACTAGCGGGGTTTACGAGCAGTACTTC
TRBJ2-7	.	TRBV19	.	CASSTRGQTVGSYSYEQYF	TGTGCCAGTAGTACTCGCGGACAGACCGTTGGAAGTTACTCCTACGAGCAGTACTTC
TRBJ1-5	TRBD1	TRBV30	once	CAWSAWDRGWNQPQHF	TGTGCCTGGAGTGCCTGGGACAGGGGGTGGAATCAGCCCCAGCATTTT
TRBJ2-5	.	TRBV28	.	CASSLRGFGTQYF	TGTGCCAGCAGTTTAAGGGGGTTTGGGACCCAGTACTTC
TRBJ2-7	TRBD1	TRBV28	.	CASSAPGTGMYEQYF	TGTGCCAGCAGTGCCCCCGGGACAGGGATGTACGAGCAGTACTTC
TRBJ1-2	.	TRBV15	.	CATSSMGGHRSYGYTF	TGTGCCACCAGCAGCATGGGAGGACATAGATCCTATGGCTACACCTTC
TRBJ2-1	.	TRBV6-1	.	CAVGVYFGEQFF	TGTGCGGTAGGGGTTTATTTTGGTGAGCAGTTCTTC
TRBJ2-6	TRBD1	TRBV18	.	CASSPYQGVGSGANVLTF	TGTGCCAGCTCACCATACCAGGGGGTTGGCTCTGGGGCCAACGTCCTGACTTTC
TRBJ2-1	.	TRBV11-2	.	CASRLQGKGNEQFF	TGTGCCAGCAGGTTACAGGGAAAGGGCAATGAGCAGTTCTTC
TRBJ1-1	TRBD1	TRBV7-9	once	CASSSQGSDTEAFF	TGTGCCAGCAGCTCACAGGGGAGCGACACTGAAGCTTTCTTT
TRBJ2-7	.	TRBV6-1	.	CASSRDPLSYEQYF	TGTGCCAGCTCGAGAGACCCATTGTCCTACGAGCAGTACTTC
TRBJ2-6	.	TRBV5-1	once	CASSKTGSGANVLTF	TGCGCCAGCAGCAAGACCGGCTCTGGGGCCAACGTCCTGACTTTC
TRBJ2-2	TRBD1	TRBV30	.	CACDRDISGELFF	TGTGCCTGCGACAGGGATATATCCGGGGAGCTGTTTTTT
TRBJ2-6	.	TRBV18	few	CASSPLLGANVLTF	TGTGCCAGCTCACCACTTCTTGGGGCCAACGTCCTGACTTTC
TRBJ2-5	TRBD1	TRBV7-9	.	CASSLGKPHRGTGETQYF	TGTGCCAGCAGCTTAGGGAAGCCCCACAGGGGAACAGGAGAGACCCAGTACTTC
TRBJ2-1	.	TRBV21-1	.	CASSKLAGPSSYNEQFF	TGTGCCAGCAGCAAACTAGCGGGTCCAAGCTCCTACAATGAGCAGTTCTTC
TRBJ2-5	.	TRBV10-3	once	CAISESDETQYF	TGTGCCATCAGTGAGTCTGACGAGACCCAGTACTTC
TRBJ1-2	TRBD1	TRBV11-2	few	CASSQDRGYGYTF	TGTGCCAGCAGCCAGGACAGGGGCTATGGCTACACCTTC
TRBJ2-3	TRBD2	TRBV4-1	once	CASSQESGSRTDTQYF	TGCGCCAGCAGCCAAGAAAGCGGGAGTCGCACAGATACGCAGTATTTT
TRBJ2-7	TRBD2	TRBV28	.	CASSFPHLAGDYEQYF	TGTGCCAGCAGTTTCCCACATTTAGCGGGGGACTACGAGCAGTACTTC
TRBJ2-1	.	TRBV5-1	.	CASSLAGEQTYNEQFF	TGCGCCAGCAGCTTGGCCGGGGAGCAGACCTACAATGAGCAGTTCTTC
TRBJ1-1	TRBD1	TRBV30	once	CAWSRDRGARTEAFF	TGTGCCTGGAGTAGGGACAGGGGGGCGAGGACTGAAGCTTTCTTT
TRBJ2-3	TRBD2	TRBV7-8	.	CASGGTSGGTQETDTQYF	TGTGCCAGCGGCGGGACTAGCGGGGGGACCCAGGAGACAGATACGCAGTATTTT
TRBJ1-5	.	TRBV28	.	CASSRAVWGLNQPQHF	TGTGCCAGCAGCCGCGCGGTCTGGGGGCTCAATCAGCCCCAGCATTTT
TRBJ2-2	.	TRBV29-1	.	CSVRQVGGTGELFF	TGCAGCGTTAGACAAGTTGGGGGCACCGGGGAGCTGTTTTTT
TRBJ1-2	.	TRBV29-1	.	CSVAGEGNYGYTF	TGCAGCGTTGCCGGGGAAGGGAACTATGGCTACACCTTC
TRBJ1-2	.	TRBV21-1	once	CASSKPGQKGYTF	TGTGCCAGCAGCAAACCGGGACAGAAAGGCTACACCTTC
TRBJ2-4	.	TRBV19	.	CASSTGGPAKNIQYF	TGTGCCAGTAGTACCGGGGGCCCAGCCAAAAACATTCAGTACTTC
TRBJ2-1	.	TRBV5-1	.	CASSLPQSSEQFF	TGCGCCAGCAGCTTACCCCAGTCAAGCGAGCAGTTCTTC
TRBJ1-4	.	TRBV30	few	CAWSGQPGEKLFF	TGTGCCTGGAGTGGACAGCCCGGTGAAAAACTGTTTTTT
TRBJ1-2	TRBD1	TRBV19	.	CASSIDGQAYGYTF	TGTGCCAGTAGTATAGATGGACAGGCCTATGGCTACACCTTC
TRBJ2-7	.	TRBV9	.	CASSVVDEQYF	TGTGCCAGCAGCGTAGTAGACGAGCAGTACTTC
TRBJ2-2	.	TRBV19	.	CASITGFGSTGELFF	TGTGCCAGTATAACAGGGTTCGGTAGCACCGGGGAGCTGTTTTTT
TRBJ2-2	.	TRBV7-9	.	CASSAAPANTGELFF	TGTGCCAGCAGCGCCGCGCCAGCGAACACCGGGGAGCTGTTTTTT
TRBJ1-2	.	TRBV7-9	.	CASSPSVQAEGYTF	TGTGCCAGCAGTCCATCGGTCCAGGCTGAAGGCTACACCTTC
TRBJ2-7	TRBD1	TRBV6-5	.	CASSPWDSYEQYF	TGTGCCAGCAGTCCCTGGGACAGCTACGAGCAGTACTTC
TRBJ2-7	.	TRBV19	.	CASSSQFYEQYF	TGTGCCAGTAGTAGCCAGTTCTACGAGCAGTACTTC
TRBJ1-6	.	TRBV5-1	.	CASSFPGLTNSPLHF	TGCGCCAGCAGCTTTCCGGGACTGACGAATTCACCCCTCCACTTT
TRBJ1-5	.	TRBV27	.	CASSSGSGQPQHF	TGTGCCAGCAGTTCAGGGAGCGGTCAGCCCCAGCATTTT
TRBJ1-4	.	TRBV28	.	CASSSHLARMANEKLFF	TGTGCCAGCAGTTCGCATTTGGCGCGTATGGCTAATGAAAAACTGTTTTTT